Listed below are T cell receptor beta chains from one sample, sequenced in a study of blood T cell repertoires in COVID-19. The data were produced by immunoSEQ multiplex PCR, yet TCRdb's version contains in-frame clones alone and is incomplete. The sample comprises some 120,000 clones, roughly 80% of which are singletons, and 1.5% to 2% rests with the top ten. The sample was peripheral blood. These receptors were collected from a man between 65 and 79 years old with acute or convalescent COVID-19. CDR3s leave out the opening cysteine and the closing phenylalanine or tryptophan.

j_call,v_call,cdr3_aa
TRBJ2-3,TRBV19,ASSTVGTGSDTQY
TRBJ1-1,TRBV5-6,ASSLRPRGTEAF
TRBJ2-1,TRBV7-3,ASSTTSGGYNEQF
TRBJ1-1,TRBV6-4,ASSDSGGTEAF
TRBJ1-3,TRBV18,ASSPLGQSSGNTIY
TRBJ1-4,TRBV5-1,ASSWQGTGPEKLF
TRBJ1-6,TRBV27,ASSLMSSYNSPLH
TRBJ1-6,TRBV27,ASSPSGGRLTGVLH
TRBJ2-1,TRBV6-5,ASRAGARVNEQF
TRBJ1-5,TRBV19,ASSDDRGNQPQH
TRBJ2-2,TRBV7-6,ASSPLAAANTGELF
TRBJ1-2,TRBV12-3/TRBV12-4,ASSPTEGGYT
TRBJ1-4,TRBV19,ASSIPGNEKLF
TRBJ1-4,TRBV12-3/TRBV12-4,ASGERGYEKLF
TRBJ1-1,TRBV12-3/TRBV12-4,ASSKQDTEAF
TRBJ2-2,TRBV10-3,AISERTGDGELF
TRBJ2-7,TRBV18,ASSPRQWSSGYEQY
TRBJ1-5,TRBV28,ASRQGVNQPQH
TRBJ2-2,TRBV5-1,ASSSTSGEYTGELF
TRBJ1-1,TRBV12-5,ASAPMGRWEAF